The 5 T cell receptor beta chains in this list originate from one sample, sequenced in a study of blood T cell repertoires in COVID-19. Sequencing used immunoSEQ multiplex PCR; TCRdb keeps in-frame clones, though not all of them. This sample carries roughly 360,000 clones, 75% to 90% of them seen once, and the ten largest clones take about 5%. The specimen was PBMCs or T cells enriched from blood (not recorded which). The receptors come from a woman aged 45-59 years who had recovered from COVID-19.

There are a few counts of this clone. The chain carries TRBV7-9 and TRBJ2-1; D is possibly TRBD1 (6 bases). This CDR3 has 14 amino acids. The V gene's germline CDR1 is SEHNR and CDR2 FQNEAQ (reference sequence). V was trimmed by 2 bases and J by 14 bases, leaving 19 bases between them. CDR3 sequence (DNA): TGTGCCAGCAGCTTATTAGGGGACACCCGGCGGGAGTTCTTC. Translating gives CASSLLGDTRREFF.

The chain joins TRBV30 to TRBJ1-1; 7 bases are shared with TRBD1. Germline values: CDR1 GTSNPN, CDR2 SVGIG (reference sequence). Trimming at V came to 2 bases and at J to 0 bases, leaving 3 bases not matched to a gene. This CDR3 is 14 amino acids long. CDR3 in DNA: TGTGCCTGGAGTTCAGGGGGGTTGAACACTGAAGCTTTCTTT. Translated, it gives CAWSSGGLNTEAFF.

V gene TRBV6-1 combines with J gene TRBJ2-2; D may be TRBD1 (6 bases). V lost 10 bases and J 6 bases, leaving 21 bases between the germline ends. Per germline, CDR1 MNHNS and CDR2 SASEGT. This CDR3 has 15 residues. The CDR3 loop is CATQTGTPGPGELFF. As DNA, the CDR3 is TGTGCCACCCAAACCGGGACACCAGGGCCCGGGGAGCTGTTTTTT.

The rearrangement uses TRBV7-2 and TRBJ2-3; perhaps TRBD1 as D (6 bases). V shed 1 base and J shed 9 bases, with 11 bases lying between them. CDR3 length equals 13 residues. Germline values: CDR1 SGHTA, CDR2 FQGNSA. For the CDR3, the DNA is TGTGCCAGCAGCTTAGAAGGGGGTCAAACGCAGTATTTT. Amino acid sequence: CASSLEGGQTQYF.

This clone was observed a few times. The chain has TRBV4-2 and TRBJ2-7, with 11 nucleotides matching TRBD2. Looked up from germline, CDR1 is LGHNA and CDR2 is YNFKEQ. The CDR3 covers 17 residues. V lost 4 bases, J lost 0 bases, and 8 bases stayed unmatched. CDR3 sequence (DNA): TGTGCCAGCAGCCCCGGACTAGCGGGCCAGAGCTCCTACGAGCAGTACTTC. Translation: CASSPGLAGQSSYEQYF.